This T cell receptor beta chain was recorded in a study of T cell responses to AZD1222 COVID-19 vaccine. Across the whole study: Pooling covered second doses at about 4 or about 12 weeks.

Remarks on this clone: No antigen is known for it.

Findings and caveats of the study: Only 5 to 7 AZD1222 recipients tested seropositive at baseline. Close to half of all spike-specific TCRs reportedly target regions of the variants that are unmutated. There were mostly white British donors and more females than males, and clonal diversity was possibly underestimated.

Repertoires were generated with immunoSEQ multiplex PCR, while TCRdb's copy carries only in-frame clones and drops some. The sample has tens of thousands of clones; under 95% are singletons. CDR3 size: 16 residues. Looked up from germline, CDR1 is SGHDT and CDR2 is YYEEEE. V lost 1 base, J lost 6 bases, and 11 bases stayed unmatched. This TCR came from an adult in good health. This chain joins TRBV5-6 and TRBJ1-2; 8 bases align to TRBD1. This sample comprised peripheral blood, obtained on day 0 of AZD1222 vaccination. The CDR3 protein is CASSLWQGARWNGYTF. The DNA of the CDR3 is TGTGCCAGCAGCTTGTGGCAGGGGGCAAGGTGGAATGGCTACACCTTC. The variable domain in full, with the rest retrieved from reference TRBV5-6 and TRBJ1-2, is DAGVTQSPTHLIKTRGQQVTLRCSPKSGHDTVSWYQQALGQGPQFIFQYYEEEERQRGNFPDRFSGHQFPNYSSELNVNALLLGDSALYLCASSLWQGARWNGYTFGSGTRLTVV.